A selection of T cell receptor beta chains follows, all from one sample in a study of type 1 and type 2 diabetes patients. TCRdb reanalysed the multiplex PCR reads using MiXCR and keeps one entry per CDR3 protein. The sample lists around 300,000 distinct CDR3 sequences; 45% to 60% were seen once. Sequencing input: peripheral blood mononuclear cells (PBMCs). The receptors originated from a man younger than 35 with type 2 diabetes. CDR3s include the opening cysteine and the closing phenylalanine or tryptophan. The D gene is left open where the match is weak. Size is omitted from some rows. Given values are once, few, many or a class for expanded clones.

TRBJ2-7,few,TRBV7-3,16,TRBD2,CASSLATSGEPYEQYF,TGTGCCAGCAGCTTAGCTACTAGCGGAGAACCCTACGAGCAGTACTTC
TRBJ2-2,medium-sized,TRBV7-9,15,NA,CASTMPGRDTGELFF,TGTGCCAGCACCATGCCGGGCAGGGATACCGGGGAGCTGTTTTTT
TRBJ2-3,few,TRBV14,15,TRBD2,CASSQEIAGGDTQYF,TGTGCCAGCAGCCAAGAGATAGCGGGGGGCGATACGCAGTATTTT
TRBJ2-1,NA,TRBV4-1,13,NA,CASSLAGVHEQFF,TGCGCCAGCAGCCTAGCAGGAGTCCACGAGCAGTTCTTC
TRBJ1-2,few,TRBV30,12,NA,CAWSESGTGYTF,TGTGCCTGGAGTGAGTCGGGAACAGGCTACACCTTC
TRBJ2-1,NA,TRBV28,13,NA,CASRSGQNNEQFF,TGTGCCAGCAGATCAGGTCAAAACAATGAGCAGTTCTTC
TRBJ1-2,few,TRBV6-1,14,TRBD1,CASSGTGVGYGYTF,TGTGCCAGCAGTGGCACAGGGGTCGGCTATGGCTACACCTTC
TRBJ2-1,few,TRBV7-8,12,NA,CASSHGANEQFF,TGTGCCAGCTCCCACGGGGCCAATGAGCAGTTCTTC
TRBJ1-6,few,TRBV6-5,14,NA,CASSREALSSPLHF,TGTGCCAGCAGCAGGGAGGCCCTTAGCTCACCCCTCCACTTT
TRBJ2-1,NA,TRBV7-2,14,TRBD1,CASSLGQGKNEQFF,TGTGCCAGCAGCTTAGGACAGGGAAAGAATGAGCAGTTCTTC
TRBJ1-4,NA,TRBV30,14,NA,CAWGPLRGGEKLFF,TGTGCCTGGGGGCCTCTAAGAGGCGGCGAAAAACTGTTTTTT
TRBJ1-2,NA,TRBV12-3/TRBV12-4,15,TRBD1,CASSLGWDRNYGYTF,TGTGCCAGCAGTTTAGGGTGGGACAGGAACTATGGCTACACCTTC
TRBJ1-2,NA,TRBV27,12,TRBD1,CASRGDSFIWYF,TGTGCCAGCAGGGGGGACAGCTTCATTTGGTACTTC
TRBJ1-1,few,TRBV4-1,13,NA,CASSQDVNTEAFF,TGCGCCAGCAGCCAAGACGTTAACACTGAAGCTTTCTTT
TRBJ2-7,few,TRBV6-1,13,NA,CASSYGTSYEQYF,TGTGCTAGCAGTTACGGGACTTCCTACGAGCAGTACTTC
TRBJ1-6,once,TRBV6-1,13,TRBD1,CASSLDRESPLHF,TGTGCCAGCAGTCTCGACAGGGAATCACCCCTCCACTTT
TRBJ1-1,few,TRBV20-1,13,TRBD1,CSARDRGNTEAFF,TGCAGTGCTAGGGACAGGGGGAACACTGAAGCTTTCTTT
TRBJ1-1,few,TRBV20-1,14,NA,CSARAPRQNTEAFF,TGCAGTGCGAGAGCCCCCAGACAGAACACTGAAGCTTTCTTT
TRBJ2-7,NA,TRBV6-1,12,NA,CASDSRVDEQYF,TGTGCCAGCGACAGCAGGGTGGACGAGCAGTACTTC
TRBJ2-2,many,TRBV2,15,NA,CASSAGARTTGELFF,TGTGCCAGCAGTGCCGGCGCACGTACAACCGGGGAGCTGTTTTTT
TRBJ1-1,NA,TRBV10-1,13,NA,CAIRRGLNTEAFF,TGTGCCATCAGACGGGGGTTGAACACTGAAGCTTTCTTT
TRBJ2-7,few,TRBV7-2,13,NA,CASSLLQTYEQYF,TGTGCCAGCAGCTTATTACAAACCTACGAGCAGTACTTC
TRBJ2-5,NA,TRBV6-6,12,NA,CASRTGFGDQYF,TGTGCCAGCCGTACAGGGTTTGGCGACCAGTACTTC
TRBJ1-1,NA,TRBV7-3,14,NA,CASSPPAVNTEAFF,TGTGCCAGCAGCCCCCCGGCAGTGAACACTGAAGCTTTCTTT
TRBJ2-5,NA,TRBV20-1,17,TRBD2,CSARPLASGGTQETQYF,TGCAGTGCTAGACCCCTGGCGAGCGGGGGGACCCAAGAGACCCAGTACTTC
TRBJ2-7,once,TRBV7-9,14,NA,CASSPRLPHYEQYF,TGTGCCAGCAGCCCCCGACTCCCCCACTACGAGCAGTACTTC
TRBJ2-3,NA,TRBV6-5,13,NA,CASYGAGTDTQYF,TGTGCCAGCTACGGGGCGGGCACAGATACGCAGTATTTT
TRBJ2-7,NA,TRBV15,18,TRBD2,CATSRDIVGRAFTYEQYF,TGTGCCACCAGCAGAGATATTGTGGGGAGGGCCTTTACGTACGAGCAGTACTTC
TRBJ2-7,many,TRBV19,13,NA,CASSIGKDNEQYF,TGTGCCAGTAGTATAGGAAAGGACAACGAGCAGTACTTC
TRBJ2-7,few,TRBV6-6,16,NA,CATPPHRVYISYEQYF,TGTGCCACCCCGCCCCACAGGGTTTATATCTCTTACGAGCAGTACTTC
TRBJ1-2,many,TRBV2,12,NA,CASSDFGGGYTF,TGTGCCAGCAGTGATTTCGGGGGGGGCTACACCTTC
TRBJ1-2,many,TRBV25-1,17,TRBD1,CASSESGTGRSNYGYTF,TGTGCCAGCAGTGAATCCGGGACAGGGAGGTCGAACTATGGCTACACCTTC
TRBJ2-3,NA,TRBV20-1,15,NA,CSARAPDRFTDTQYF,TGCAGTGCTAGAGCCCCGGACAGATTCACAGATACGCAGTATTTT
TRBJ2-1,NA,TRBV6-5,16,NA,CASSYSSTITYNEQFF,TGTGCCAGCAGTTACTCTAGCACTATAACCTACAATGAGCAGTTCTTC
TRBJ1-5,NA,TRBV10-2,14,NA,CASSESSTNQPQHF,TGCGCCAGCAGTGAGTCGAGCACTAATCAGCCCCAGCATTTT
TRBJ2-3,NA,TRBV10-3,14,NA,CAIRFRASTDTQYF,TGTGCCATCAGATTCAGAGCTAGCACAGATACGCAGTATTTT
TRBJ1-1,NA,TRBV5-1,13,NA,CASSSLVDTEAFF,TGCGCCAGCAGCTCGTTAGTGGACACTGAAGCTTTCTTT
TRBJ1-5,NA,TRBV6-1,16,TRBD1,CASSEVDRVRNQPQHF,TGTGCCAGCAGTGAAGTTGACAGGGTGCGGAATCAGCCCCAGCATTTT
TRBJ2-7,NA,TRBV14,13,TRBD1,CASSPDRGREQYF,TGTGCCAGCAGCCCTGACAGGGGGCGGGAGCAGTACTTC
TRBJ1-2,NA,TRBV24-1,12,NA,CATSDENYSYTF,TGTGCCACCAGTGATGAAAACTATAGCTACACCTTC